Listed below are T cell receptor beta chains from one sample, sequenced in a study of T-cell memory formation after mild COVID-19. TCRdb re-called the 5' RACE reads through MiXCR, storing one row per CDR3 protein. The top ten hold about a fifth of the sample, which has 350,000 to 500,000 distinct CDR3 sequences, about 20% seen once. The sample consisted of PBMCs or a T cell subset sorted from them (not recorded which). The receptor source for this set is a man in his late teens or twenties who had mild COVID-19 (a few samples of this study predate the infection). Cell type and time point are not known. Each CDR3 is given with its conserved first and last residue. Each record gives: D gene, V gene, clone size, J gene, CDR3 protein, CDR3 DNA. The D gene is left open where the match is weak. Some rows have no size entry. The others give once, few or many, or a class for an expanded clone.

.	TRBV4-1	.	TRBJ1-5	CASSQGTVRGQPQHF	TGCGCCAGCAGCCAAGGGACCGTCCGCGGTCAGCCCCAGCATTTT
.	TRBV20-1	few	TRBJ1-6	CSASDRGPNSPLHF	TGCAGTGCTAGTGATCGGGGACCGAATTCACCCCTCCACTTT
.	TRBV1	.	TRBJ2-3	CTSLPWPWRGEPHRTDTQYF	TGCACCAGCCTTCCCTGGCCCTGGCGGGGGGAACCTCACCGCACAGATACGCAGTATTTT
TRBD2	TRBV7-2	few	TRBJ2-1	CASSLASGGPSHNEQFF	TGTGCCAGCAGCTTAGCTAGCGGGGGGCCGTCCCACAATGAGCAGTTCTTC
.	TRBV5-4	few	TRBJ2-1	CASSLRSGTGEQFF	TGTGCCAGCAGCTTGAGGTCAGGGACTGGCGAGCAGTTCTTC
.	TRBV6-5	.	TRBJ1-6	CASKIGDNSPLHF	TGTGCAAGCAAGATCGGAGATAATTCACCCCTCCACTTT
.	TRBV7-9	few	TRBJ2-5	CASSRTVEETQYF	TGTGCCAGCAGCCGAACAGTCGAAGAGACCCAGTACTTC
.	TRBV5-1	.	TRBJ2-2	CASTADGVWTGELFF	TGCGCCAGCACCGCCGATGGAGTGTGGACCGGGGAGCTGTTTTTT
.	TRBV5-1	few	TRBJ1-3	CASSSEPMGSGNTIYF	TGCGCCAGCAGCTCTGAACCGATGGGTTCTGGAAACACCATATATTTT
TRBD1	TRBV3-1	.	TRBJ2-7	CASSQETDRARPPHEQYF	TGTGCCAGCAGCCAAGAGACTGACAGGGCAAGACCCCCCCACGAGCAGTACTTC
.	TRBV3-1	many	TRBJ1-1	CASRRNTEAFF	TGTGCCAGCAGGAGGAACACTGAAGCTTTCTTT
.	TRBV9	.	TRBJ1-1	CASSVVGVGDEAFF	TGTGCCAGCAGCGTAGTAGGGGTTGGTGATGAAGCTTTCTTT
.	TRBV12-3/TRBV12-4	many	TRBJ2-2	CASSPASTGELFF	TGTGCCAGCAGTCCTGCTAGCACCGGGGAGCTGTTTTTT
TRBD1	TRBV27	.	TRBJ1-2	CASSFLDRTGGFYGYTF	TGTGCCAGCAGTTTCCTCGACCGGACAGGGGGTTTCTATGGCTACACCTTC
TRBD2	TRBV7-2	.	TRBJ2-3	CATSPRSGGANEQYF	TGTGCCACCTCTCCTAGGAGCGGGGGGGCAAACGAGCAGTATTTT
TRBD1	TRBV5-4	few	TRBJ2-2	CASSPSRDRETGELFF	TGTGCCAGCAGCCCTTCCCGGGACAGGGAGACCGGGGAGCTGTTTTTT
TRBD1	TRBV12-3/TRBV12-4	.	TRBJ1-1	CASSSPGTGILVPDRATEAFF	TGTGCCAGCAGCTCGCCCGGGACAGGGATATTGGTCCCGGATAGGGCCACTGAAGCTTTCTTT
TRBD2	TRBV7-2	.	TRBJ2-5	CASSGLSGGAQETQYF	TGTGCCAGCAGCGGTCTGAGCGGGGGGGCCCAAGAGACCCAGTACTTC
TRBD1	TRBV7-2	.	TRBJ2-3	CASSYGQGTDTQYF	TGTGCCAGCAGCTATGGACAGGGGACAGATACGCAGTATTTT
.	TRBV7-2	few	TRBJ2-3	CASSSLRGQDTQYF	TGTGCCAGCAGCTCCCTCCGGGGGCAAGATACGCAGTATTTT